One and the same sample provided the 13 T cell receptor beta chains below, sequenced in a study of blood T cell repertoires in COVID-19. The assay was immunoSEQ multiplex PCR, and TCRdb's table has in-frame clones only and misses some. The sample has approximately 68,000 clones; 80% to 90% are singletons. Sequencing was performed on peripheral blood. Receptors originate from a man aged 65-85 years with active or convalescent COVID-19.

The V and J genes are TRBV27 and TRBJ1-2; D is perhaps TRBD1 (5 bases). This CDR3 comprises 14 residues. V was cut by 0 bases and J by 8 bases, with 13 bases left in between. CDR1 is MNHEY and CDR2 is SMNVEV in the germline V gene (reference sequence). The CDR3 here is CASSLSGAVEGYTF. The CDR3 nucleotides read TGTGCCAGCAGTTTATCTGGGGCGGTGGAAGGCTACACCTTC.

The chain joins TRBV3-1 (or the pseudogene TRBV3-2) to TRBJ2-3; D is possibly TRBD1 (6 bases). The CDR3 covers 17 residues. Per the germline V gene, CDR1 is LGHDT and CDR2 is YNNKEL (reference sequence). The V end was cut by 4 bases, the J end by 2 bases, with 19 bases between. CDR3 coding DNA: TGTGCCAGCAGCCGGCAGAACAGGGCCTTTTCCACAGATACGCAGTATTTT. Protein: CASSRQNRAFSTDTQYF.

The V call is TRBV6-1, the J call TRBJ1-2; TRBD1 aligns across 8 bases. The CDR3 extends over 17 amino acids. Germline trimming cut 1 base from V and 7 bases from J; bases unmatched to any gene: 14. Germline CDR1 and CDR2: MNHNS and SASEGT. The CDR3 here is CASSEGTGSRGYGGYTF. The CDR3, as DNA: TGTGCCAGCAGTGAAGGGACAGGGAGCCGGGGGTATGGTGGCTACACCTTC.

The chain carries TRBV28 and TRBJ1-5, with 9 bases matching TRBD1. From germline, CDR1 is MDHEN and CDR2 SYDVKM. This CDR3 is 17 amino acids long. V lost 8 bases, J lost 0 bases, and 11 bases stayed unmatched. The DNA of the CDR3 is TGTGCCAGCGGGAGTGGACAGGGGCTCTATAGCAATCAGCCCCAGCATTTT. It yields the protein CASGSGQGLYSNQPQHF. The full variable domain, completed using reference TRBV28 and TRBJ1-5, is DVKVTQSSRYLVKRTGEKVFLECVQDMDHENMFWYRQDPGLGLRLIYFSYDVKMKEKGDIPEGYSVSREKKERFSLILESASTNQTSMYLCASGSGQGLYSNQPQHFGDGTRLSIL.

This chain uses TRBV28 with TRBJ1-3; the match to TRBD1 covers 7 bases. CDR3 length: 15 amino acids. From germline, CDR1 is MDHEN and CDR2 SYDVKM. With 4 bases clipped from V and 2 bases from J, the junction kept 5 bases outside the gene matches. The CDR3 coding sequence is TGTGCCAGCAGTTCAGCCCAGGGGGCTGGAAACACCATATATTTT. Encoded protein: CASSSAQGAGNTIYF. Full variable domain (remainder filled in from reference TRBV28 and TRBJ1-3): DVKVTQSSRYLVKRTGEKVFLECVQDMDHENMFWYRQDPGLGLRLIYFSYDVKMKEKGDIPEGYSVSREKKERFSLILESASTNQTSMYLCASSSAQGAGNTIYFGEGSWLTVV.

The chain is built from TRBV19 and TRBJ2-1, with TRBD2 matching over 7 bases. V dropped 3 bases and J dropped 0; count of bases not matched to a gene: 2. This CDR3 has 15 residues. Germline CDR1 is LNHDA and CDR2 is SQIVND (reference sequence). The CDR3 region has the DNA TGTGCCAGTAGTATGGCGGGAGCCTCCTACAATGAGCAGTTCTTC. It yields the protein CASSMAGASYNEQFF.

This chain uses TRBV7-2 with TRBJ1-2, with D perhaps TRBD1 (5 bases). CDR3 length equals 16 residues. CDR1 is SGHTA, CDR2 FQGNSA, per germline. Trimming removed 2 bases at V and 12 bases at J, with 25 bases between. CDR3 DNA: TGTGCCAGCAGCTTATCAATAGCTAAGGGCCTGGGGCTTCACACCTTC. Translation gives CASSLSIAKGLGLHTF.

The chain is built from TRBV5-1 and TRBJ2-1; D ambiguous. With 1 base removed from V and 4 bases from J, the gap between germline ends came to 12 bases. Germline CDR1 SGHRS, CDR2 YFSETQ. The CDR3 runs to 15 residues. The DNA for the CDR3 is TGCGCCAGCAGCTTGTCGTCCCACATATACAATGAGCAGTTCTTC. Its protein product is CASSLSSHIYNEQFF.

This clone showed up just once. This chain joins TRBV2 and TRBJ2-1, with 9 bases that match TRBD2. V shed 2 bases, J shed 5 bases, and the junction held 4 bases outside the gene matches. CDR3 length: 15 residues. CDR1 and CDR2 (germline): SNHLY, FYNNEI. CDR3 coding DNA: TGTGCCAGCAGTGAAAGACTAGCGGCGAACAATGAGCAGTTCTTC. As protein: CASSERLAANNEQFF.

Comment on this clone: The same CDR3 is also encoded by other DNA sequences in this sample. The chain has TRBV12-3 or TRBV12-4 and TRBJ1-1; D is ambiguous. V lost 6 bases and J 5 bases, leaving 13 bases between the germline ends. The CDR3 loop spans 13 amino acids. This CDR3 is CASSPGTGTEAFF. In nucleotides, the CDR3 is TGTGCCAGCAGCCCTGGAACGGGGACTGAAGCTTTCTTT.

This clone has more than one count but fewer than ten. The chain is built from TRBV4-1 and TRBJ1-5; 8 bases match TRBD1. The ends lost 1 base at V and 3 bases at J; junction bases unmatched: 8. The length of the CDR3 is 17 residues. In germline, CDR1 is MGHRA, CDR2 YSYEKL. This CDR3 is CASSQVPGQGDNQPQHF. The DNA of the CDR3 is TGCGCCAGCAGCCAAGTCCCCGGACAGGGAGACAATCAGCCCCAGCATTTT.

V usage is TRBV30 and J usage is TRBJ2-7, with TRBD2 matching 9 bases. V lost 8 bases to trimming and J lost 6 bases; unmatched junction nucleotides: 11. The CDR3 runs to 13 residues. The germline V gene encodes CDR1 GTSNPN and CDR2 SVGIG (reference sequence). The CDR3 is CAPWNSGSPEQYF. The CDR3 bases are TGTGCCCCCTGGAATAGCGGGAGCCCCGAGCAGTACTTC. Together with reference TRBV30 and TRBJ2-7, the CDR3 gives the full variable domain: SQTIHQWPATLVQPVGSPLSLECTVEGTSNPNLYWYRQAAGRGLQLLFYSVGIGQISSEVPQNLSASRPQDRQFILSSKKLLLSDSGFYLCAPWNSGSPEQYFGPGTRLTVT.

This clone was counted once. This rearrangement joins TRBV28 to TRBJ1-5, with 7 bases fitting TRBD1. The CDR3 has 16 residues. CDR1 MDHEN and CDR2 SYDVKM come from the germline V gene. The V segment lost 6 bases and the J segment 1 base; nucleotides outside the gene matches: 9. This CDR3 reads CASSLGGGGSNQPQHF. The DNA for the CDR3 is TGTGCCAGCAGCTTAGGGGGCGGTGGGAGCAATCAGCCCCAGCATTTT.